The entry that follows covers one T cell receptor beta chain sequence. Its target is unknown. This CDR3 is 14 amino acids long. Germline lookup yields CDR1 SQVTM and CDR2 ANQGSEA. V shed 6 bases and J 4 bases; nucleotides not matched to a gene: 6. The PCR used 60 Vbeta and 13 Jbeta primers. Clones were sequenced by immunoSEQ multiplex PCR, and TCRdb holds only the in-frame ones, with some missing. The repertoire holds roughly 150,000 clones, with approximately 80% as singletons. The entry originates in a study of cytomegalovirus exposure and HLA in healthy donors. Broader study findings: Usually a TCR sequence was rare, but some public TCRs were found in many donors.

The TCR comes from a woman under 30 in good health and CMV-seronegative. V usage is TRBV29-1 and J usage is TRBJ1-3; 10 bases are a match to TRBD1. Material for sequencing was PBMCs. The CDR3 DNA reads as TGCAGCGTGCGGGGACAGGGGACAGGAAACACCATATATTTT. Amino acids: CSVRGQGTGNTIYF.